This TCR beta chain was sequenced for a study of shared clonotypes between healthy human individuals. The study separated CD4+ cells into CD45RA+ naive and CD45RA-negative memory subsets. Replicate sorted-subset PCRs were loaded with around 0.2 ug DNA, 30,000 or so T cell genomes. Authors' processing steps: Filtering differed since immunoSEQ provided only junctions, with no quality scores. Repertoires were generated with immunoSEQ multiplex PCR, while TCRdb's copy carries only in-frame clones and drops some. From that table come the V and J calls and clone size; the DNA was used to work out D and trimming. In the table there are over a million clones, roughly 74% of which are singletons. Germline CDR1 and CDR2: GTSNPN and SVGIG (reference sequence). J gave up 2 bases and V 3 bases, and 7 bases lay outside the gene matches. The CDR3 has 15 amino acids.

Sequencing used memory CD4+ T cells from PBMCs. Subset defined: CD45RA-negative fraction. The V gene is TRBV30, the J gene TRBJ2-3; 8 nucleotides align to TRBD1. The clonotype originates from a man between 18 and 35 years old in good health. Some clones in this sample may be carry-over from other donors' samples. In nucleotides, the CDR3 is TGTGCCTGGAGCACCCCAGGGGGCTCCACAGATACGCAGTATTTT. Amino acid sequence: CAWSTPGGSTDTQYF.